Listed here are 24 T cell receptor beta chains from one sample, sequenced in a study of CXCR3-negative and CXCR3-positive naive CD8 T cells. General study results and limits: Greater hydrophobicity was found in TRB CDR3s of CXCR3-positive naive cells than of CXCR3-negative naive cells.

For these TCRs, the target antigens are not known. TRB cDNA was prepared as libraries by UMI-labeled 5' RACE. TCRdb reanalyzed the 5' RACE reads, giving one entry per CDR3 protein sequence and no DNA. The table counts over 55,000 distinct CDR3 sequences; around 5% lies in the top ten. Sample: naive CXCR3+ CD8+ T cells from blood. Specified subset: CD45RO-CCR7+CD27+CD95- naive CD8+ T cells expressing CXCR3 (TNR3+). These receptors all stem from a human donor in good health. Some clones in this sample may be carry-over from other donors' samples.

The CDR3 reads CASSLAPRQVSFYGYTF. The V call is TRBV7-9, the J call TRBJ1-2; TCRdb picks TRBD1, but there is no DNA to check that call. Germline V gene sequence: CDR1 SEHNR, CDR2 FQNEAQ (reference sequence). The CDR3 runs 17 residues.

This rearrangement joins TRBV7-9 to TRBJ1-1; the D call of TRBD1 rests on TCRdb alone, since no DNA is present to check it. CDR1 and CDR2 from the germline V gene are SEHNR and FQNEAQ (reference sequence). CDR3 size: 16 residues. The CDR3 is CASSSMTGGRDTEAFF.

The chain combines TRBV10-3 with TRBJ2-5; the TCRdb D gene call, TRBD1, has no DNA to confirm it. The CDR3 consists of 15 residues. Germline V CDR1 and CDR2: ENHRY, SYGVKD. The CDR3 spells CAISYLDRGWETQYF.

The chain recombines TRBV29-1 with TRBJ2-7. CDR3 length equals 12 residues. Looked up from germline, CDR1 is SQVTM and CDR2 is ANQGSEA. CDR3 sequence reads: CSVGVGTYEQYF.

The V and J genes are TRBV7-9 and TRBJ2-1; TCRdb lists TRBD2, though no DNA is available to test this call. The CDR3 covers 17 residues. From germline, CDR1 is SEHNR and CDR2 FQNEAQ (reference sequence). CDR3 sequence: CASSHPGEGTPYNEQFF.

V and J are TRBV20-1 and TRBJ2-7; TCRdb returns TRBD2, unconfirmable since there is no DNA. The CDR3 sequence is 14 residues long. From germline, CDR1 is DFQATT and CDR2 SNEGSKA (reference sequence). The CDR3 spells CSASRAGISYEQYF.

The V and J genes are TRBV2 and TRBJ1-1. The V gene's germline CDR1 is SNHLY and CDR2 FYNNEI. The CDR3 loop spans 15 amino acids. The CDR3 sequence is CASSEAREVGGEAFF.

V and J are TRBV6-5 and TRBJ2-7. Looked up from germline, CDR1 is MNHEY and CDR2 is SVGAGI. The CDR3 loop spans 15 amino acids. The CDR3 reads CASSYSPSKPYEQYF.

The V and J genes are TRBV28 and TRBJ2-7; TCRdb designates TRBD1, a call that cannot be tested without DNA. Germline V gives CDR1 MDHEN, CDR2 SYDVKM. This CDR3 region has 14 residues. The CDR3 is CASSPRDRVEEQYF.

CDR3 sequence: CSVDEGSGANVLTF. The rearrangement uses TRBV29-1 and TRBJ2-6. CDR1 and CDR2 (germline): SQVTM, ANQGSEA. The CDR3 has 14 residues.

The chain combines TRBV29-1 with TRBJ2-1; TCRdb's D call, TRBD2, is unchecked because there is no DNA. Germline assignment: CDR1 SQVTM and CDR2 ANQGSEA. The CDR3 sequence is 15 residues long. The CDR3 spells CSVDLLAGGYNEQFF.

This chain uses TRBV27 with TRBJ1-4; the D gene TCRdb calls, TRBD1, cannot be checked with no DNA. Looked up from germline, CDR1 is MNHEY and CDR2 is SMNVEV (reference sequence). The CDR3 length is 13 residues. The CDR3 is CASRTPREEKLFF.

The CDR3 protein is CASSYSLDREPAGELFF. This chain uses TRBV6-5 with TRBJ2-2; TCRdb's D gene call, TRBD1, goes unchecked for lack of DNA. The CDR3 length is 17 residues. The germline V gene has CDR1 MNHEY and CDR2 SVGAGI.

V and J are TRBV9 and TRBJ1-1. This CDR3 is 13 amino acids long. Germline lookup yields CDR1 SGDLS and CDR2 YYNGEE. The CDR3 is CASSVGDFTEAFF.

The gene calls are TRBV29-1 and TRBJ1-2; as DNA is missing, the TRBD1 call by TCRdb cannot be tested. CDR1 is SQVTM and CDR2 is ANQGSEA in the germline V gene. This CDR3 has 12 residues. CDR3 residues: CSDAGQGGGYTF.

This chain links TRBV7-9 with TRBJ2-7; there is no DNA to check the TCRdb D call of TRBD2. CDR1 and CDR2 from the germline V gene are SEHNR and FQNEAQ (reference sequence). This CDR3 has 15 amino acids. CDR3 region: CASSLPGLAGDAQYF.

The chain couples TRBV29-1 to TRBJ2-3; TCRdb's D call, TRBD1, is unchecked because there is no DNA. The CDR3 is made up of 13 amino acids. The germline gives CDR1 SQVTM, CDR2 ANQGSEA. The CDR3 region is CSVDKGAADTQYF.

The chain links TRBV7-7 to TRBJ1-6. Germline values: CDR1 SSHAT, CDR2 FNYEAQ (reference sequence). The CDR3 is 13 residues long. The chain's CDR3 is CASSLTNNSPLHF.

J is TRBJ2-7 and V is TRBV7-9; TCRdb's D call, TRBD1, is unchecked because there is no DNA. Germline V CDR1 and CDR2: SEHNR, FQNEAQ (reference sequence). This CDR3 contains 15 residues. The CDR3 spells CASSPGQGVSYEQYF.

The chain has TRBV13 and TRBJ1-4; TCRdb outputs TRBD1, but without DNA this stays unchecked. In germline, CDR1 is PRHDT, CDR2 FYEKMQ (reference sequence). The CDR3 totals 15 residues. This CDR3 reads CASSSWTGTNEKLFF.

The chain carries TRBV28 and TRBJ2-1; lacking DNA, the TRBD2 call made by TCRdb goes unchecked. CDR1 and CDR2 from the germline V gene are MDHEN and SYDVKM. The CDR3 runs to 19 residues. The CDR3 loop reads CASSTFILASGGAYNEQFF.

The chain recombines TRBV7-2 with TRBJ1-6; the TCRdb call, TRBD1, lacks DNA for checking. The germline gives CDR1 SGHTA, CDR2 FQGNSA. The CDR3 spans 17 residues. The CDR3 sequence is CASSLAEGVPGVSPLHF.

The chain links TRBV6-1 to TRBJ1-5; TCRdb calls TRBD1, which cannot be checked without DNA. Germline CDR1 is MNHNS and CDR2 is SASEGT. The CDR3 loop spans 15 amino acids. The CDR3 sequence is CASSEDGAGAQPQHF.

The V call is TRBV4-1, the J call TRBJ2-1; TCRdb gives TRBD1 as the D gene, but with no DNA this cannot be confirmed. Germline V gene sequence: CDR1 MGHRA, CDR2 YSYEKL. The CDR3 loop spans 14 amino acids. The CDR3 loop reads CASSQEDRVIEQFF.